The next 7 T cell receptor beta chains were all read from a single sample in a study of cytomegalovirus exposure and HLA in healthy donors. The primer mix had 60 Vbeta and 13 Jbeta primers. Data came from immunoSEQ multiplex PCR; TCRdb stores just in-frame clones and leaves some out. The sample records 100,000 to 150,000 clones, about 81% being singletons. Sequencing was performed on PBMCs. The receptors derive from a young woman in good health and CMV-seronegative.

V is TRBV6-1 and J is TRBJ2-7, with 12 bases matching TRBD1. This CDR3 has 15 residues. Germline lookup yields CDR1 MNHNS and CDR2 SASEGT. V shed 4 bases, J shed 6 bases, and the junction held 7 bases outside the gene matches. In DNA form, the CDR3 reads TGTGCCAGCAGTGCCTGGGACAGGGGGCGCTCCGAGCAGTACTTC. This sequence encodes CASSAWDRGRSEQYF.

V usage is TRBV9 and J usage is TRBJ2-7, with D unclear. CDR1 and CDR2 (germline): SGDLS, YYNGEE. The CDR3 extends over 15 amino acids. V lost 0 bases, J lost 2 bases, and 12 bases lay in between. This chain's CDR3 is CASSVGAPSTYEQYF. CDR3 nucleotide sequence: TGTGCCAGCAGCGTAGGGGCACCAAGCACCTACGAGCAGTACTTC.

In its sample, this clone was seen a few times. The chain is built from TRBV9 and TRBJ1-2; 7 nucleotides line up with TRBD1. Germline trimming cut 4 bases from V and 6 bases from J; bases unmatched to any gene: 9. In germline, CDR1 is SGDLS, CDR2 YYNGEE. The CDR3 totals 14 residues. CDR3 protein: CASSLTGDWDGYTF. The CDR3 DNA sequence: TGTGCCAGCAGCCTTACAGGGGATTGGGATGGCTACACCTTC.

This rearrangement joins TRBV7-2 to TRBJ1-5; 8 bases match TRBD1. The V gene's germline CDR1 is SGHTA and CDR2 FQGNSA. This CDR3 contains 15 residues. V dropped 4 bases and J dropped 1; count of bases not matched to a gene: 3. The CDR3 spells CASSYRGTSNQPQHF. The CDR3 nucleotides are TGTGCCAGCAGCTACAGGGGGACGAGCAATCAGCCCCAGCATTTT.

The chain uses TRBV6-1 and TRBJ1-1, with 7 bases that match TRBD1. Per germline, CDR1 MNHNS and CDR2 SASEGT. There are 13 residues in the CDR3. The trim removed 6 bases at V and 8 bases at J, leaving 9 bases unmatched. The CDR3 reads CASRNTGEGEAFF. CDR3 nucleotide sequence: TGTGCCAGCAGGAACACAGGGGAAGGCGAAGCTTTCTTT.

V gene TRBV18 combines with J gene TRBJ1-1, with 9 nucleotides matching TRBD1. CDR1 KGHSH and CDR2 LQKENI come from the germline V gene. V was clipped by 2 bases and J by 5 bases; unmatched bases: 6. The CDR3 length is 15 residues. CDR3 sequence reads: CASSPLQGAGTEAFF. In nucleotides, the CDR3 is TGTGCCAGCTCACCATTACAGGGGGCGGGTACTGAAGCTTTCTTT.

As regards this clone: An end of the junction differs from the germline gene, which may be a read error. The chain employs TRBV7-9 and TRBJ2-7, with 7 bases identical to TRBD2. This CDR3 spans 19 amino acids. CDR1 is SEHNR and CDR2 is FQNEAQ in the germline V gene (reference sequence). The CDR3 region has the DNA TGTTCCAGCAGACTAAATGGAGCGGGGCCTGAGTCGAGGCCCTACGAGCAGTACTTC. Translating it yields CSSRLNGAGPESRPYEQYF.